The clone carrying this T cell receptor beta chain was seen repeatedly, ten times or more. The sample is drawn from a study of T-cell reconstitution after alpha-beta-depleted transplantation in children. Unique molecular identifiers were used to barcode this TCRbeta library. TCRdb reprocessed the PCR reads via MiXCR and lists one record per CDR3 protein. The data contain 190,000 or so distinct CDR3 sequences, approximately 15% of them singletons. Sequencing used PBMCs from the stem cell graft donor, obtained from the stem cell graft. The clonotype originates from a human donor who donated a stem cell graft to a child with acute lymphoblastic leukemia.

As DNA, the CDR3 is TGTGCCATCAGTGAGGGGGCTGGCAATCAGCCCCAGCATTTT. This translates into CAISEGAGNQPQHF. The chain couples TRBV10-3 to TRBJ1-5; a possible D gene is TRBD1 (5 bases). The CDR3 length is 14 residues. V was trimmed by 2 bases and J by 2 bases, leaving 7 bases between them. The germline CDR1 and CDR2 sequences are ENHRY and SYGVKD.